This T cell receptor (beta chain) came from a study of regulatory T cells in long-lasting Graves disease (dated by TCRdb to 2020 to 2022). Concerning the study at large: Antithyroid drugs had been taken for less than 3 months by newly diagnosed Graves' disease patients. A total of roughly 35 samples underwent TCR sequencing: about 13 from persistent and roughly 20 from newly diagnosed Graves' disease patients. The study was conducted in China and was registered as a clinical trial. Peripheral blood TCR sequencing and RNA sequencing compared persistent Graves' disease patients with newly diagnosed Graves' disease patients. What the study reported, not specific to this receptor: A larger number of public clonotypes was shared among persistent patients (about 2,700) than among newly diagnosed patients (roughly 980). Only the TCR beta chain was sequenced and analyzed. Persistent Graves' disease patients showed lower TCR Shannon entropy and fewer highly expanded clones than newly diagnosed patients, suggesting clonal expansion. Preferential use of TRBV28, TRBJ1-2 and TRBJ2-5 was observed in persistent disease, whereas TRBV20-1 and TRBJ2-1 were favored in newly diagnosed disease. Peripheral blood alone was examined, since thyroid tissue, which constituted the primary lesion, could not be accessed. The small sample size was acknowledged by the authors as a limitation that may reduce accuracy.

The sample's time point label, decoded: newly diagnosed GD, antithyroid drugs for less than 3 months. For both TCR sequencing and RNA sequencing, RNA was extracted from PBMCs using TRIzol. Graves' disease was diagnosed according to American Thyroid Association guidelines. Recruitment of patients was carried out at an endocrinology department in Xi'an, China. From each patient, about 8.9 milliliters of peripheral blood was collected into an EDTA anticoagulant tube. Ficoll Paque Plus density gradient separation was used to isolate PBMCs, and no additional T cell sorting was done. An Agilent 2100 Bioanalyzer and agarose gel were used to assess RNA quality, and a NanoDrop 2000 was used to measure RNA concentration. The V end loses 6 bases and the J end loses 1 base, and a stretch of 20 bases separates them. The germline V gene encodes CDR1 SGHRS and CDR2 YFSETQ. The CDR3 runs 18 amino acids, cysteine and phenylalanine included. Of all the DNA, just the CDR3 is kept, 54 bases in frame from base 1.

Library method: multiplex PCR. The data were produced on an Illumina HiSeq 4000. To build TCR beta libraries, CDR3 regions were amplified by Arm-PCR using iRepertoire HTBI primers. Before sequencing, the PCR products went through gel purification. The paper's processing steps were these. Gene usage analysis of CDR3 amino acid clonotypes used the roughly 60 TRBV and 14 to 15 TRBJ segments found across samples. COPE and FqMerger were used to merge filtered high-quality paired reads into contigs. Contigs were aligned with BLAST to IMGT TRBV, TRBD and TRBJ reference genes, and CDR3 was defined per IMGT. Clonotypes above 0.1% frequency were classified as highly expanded clones. Shannon entropy served as the measure of repertoire diversity, while the Gini coefficient captured V-J evenness. A clonotype was considered public if more than one individual shared it. TCRdb passed the public sequencing reads through fastp at Q25 and MiXCR, retaining productive beta sequences. Rows are unified per CDR3 protein, each entry keeping the most common DNA and genes. The V and J calls and clone size come from TCRdb's table, not from the authors' own analysis. The sample yields roughly 350,000 distinct CDR3 sequences; under 20% were counted once. The ten largest clonotypes hold 20% of the sample.

In its sample, this clonotype was seen many times. Its target antigen remains unknown. No base quality values were provided; no much bigger clone lies one nucleotide off. The same specimen was also included in a second study, on T cells in Graves' hyperthyroidism and ophthalmopathy. The second study, in turn, reports: Stable Graves' hyperthyroidism was defined as the absence of progression to ophthalmopathy over 18 months of follow-up. Hyperthyroidism patients were newly diagnosed, had a disease duration of under 2 months, and were aged 18 to 65 years. Patients with uncontrolled infections, other autoimmune diseases, pregnancy or lactation were excluded. Diagnoses were established on the basis of clinical symptoms, serum thyroxine and TRAb, thyroid ultrasound, and orbital computed tomography. For the first round of RT-PCR on the TCR CDR3, the HTBI primer set was used together with the Qiagen OneStep RT-PCR kit. Most expanded thyroid clonotypes (frequency above 0.001) were also found in blood, which suggests that blood repertoires may mirror thyroid immune responses. Ophthalmopathy was separated from stable hyperthyroidism by a 13 V-J signature model, with around 88% sensitivity and about 81% specificity obtained in cross-validation and 80%/75% obtained in testing. In validation, progression to ophthalmopathy was predicted by the model with more than 65% sensitivity and about 72% specificity, a median of approximately 6.5 months before onset. TCR V-J signatures able to tell the groups apart were searched for in a discovery cohort of around 95 patients, of whom more than 40 had Graves' ophthalmopathy and around 57 had stable Graves' hyperthyroidism. An independent validation cohort of about 19 hyperthyroidism patients and about 16 patients who later progressed to ophthalmopathy tested prospective prediction of ophthalmopathy. The approximately 90 discovery patients were divided at random into training and test sets in a 7:3 ratio. In roughly six Graves' hyperthyroidism patients, the study also compared T-cell repertoires from thyroid tissue with T-cell repertoires from blood. Once sampling was done, hyperthyroidism patients were given methimazole at a starting dose of 30 mg daily, whereas ophthalmopathy patients were given high-dose intravenous methylprednisolone. The libraries were constructed in a second round of multiplex PCR and then size-selected and purified. The libraries were sequenced on an Illumina HiSeq2000 using paired-end 100 bp reads. Raw data were processed with SOAPnuke, discarding reads with adapters, uncalled bases, mean Phred below 15, or no exact constant-primer or identifier match. High-quality paired reads were merged with COPE v1.2.5, and unique nucleotide sequences were defined as clonotypes. MiTCR v1.1 was used to align clonotypes to the IMGT TRBV, TRBD and TRBJ reference segments. The analysis was restricted to V-J combinations with a frequency above 0.0001, which together covered approximately 99% of the repertoires. The TCS score was defined as F50 (clonal expansion) divided by E x V (chaos), with BLOSUM62-based TCRdist calculated between CDR3 peptides within each V-J. Welch's t-statistics and random forest reduced some 510 V-J features to 10 to 15, which were used in a naive Bayes classifier (R e1071). Sample size was not statistically predetermined, and investigators were not blinded to group allocation. The paper describes TCR Vbeta CDR3 sequencing of 120 to 150 peripheral blood samples, made up of fewer than 50 ophthalmopathy patients, roughly 80 hyperthyroidism patients and around 17 progressor patients.

The receptor chain draws on TRBV5-1 and TRBJ2-6; the D gene cannot be resolved beyond TRBD1 or TRBD2, each matching 5 bases. The sequence came from a young woman with Graves disease. Donor details come from another sample of the same person, matched by shared clones. The material sequenced was peripheral blood mononuclear cells (PBMCs), taken at new diagnosis, from a patient treated with antithyroid drugs. The DNA reads TGCGCCAGCACCCCGGGACCCCTCGGGATGTCTGGGGCCAACGTCCTGACTTTC. Its amino acids are CASTPGPLGMSGANVLTF. Here the CDR3 is joined to the reference TRBV5-1 and TRBJ2-6 genes, and the full variable domain is: KAGVTQTPRYLIKTRGQQVTLSCSPISGHRSVSWYQQTPGQGLQFLFEYFSETQRNKGNFPGRFSGRQFSNSRSEMNVSTLELGDSALYLCASTPGPLGMSGANVLTFGAGSRLTVL.